This is a list of T cell receptor beta chains from one sample in a study of blood T cell repertoires in COVID-19. Sequencing used immunoSEQ multiplex PCR; TCRdb keeps in-frame clones, though not all of them. The profile covers approximately 240,000 clones, with about nine tenths appearing a single time and approximately 2% taken by the ten largest. Sequencing was performed on PBMCs or T cells enriched from blood (not recorded which). These receptors all stem from a woman under 30 who had recovered from COVID-19. CDR3s include the opening cysteine and the closing phenylalanine or tryptophan. Fields, in order: clone size, CDR3 length, J gene, V gene, CDR3 protein. The size entry is marked missing in some rows and otherwise reads once, few, many or a size class.

size: -; length: 17; J: TRBJ1-4; V: TRBV2; CDR3: CASRKTGVKTTNEKLFF
size: -; length: 17; J: TRBJ2-1; V: TRBV6-2/TRBV6-3; CDR3: CASSSPDSHGGYNEQFF
size: -; length: 17; J: TRBJ2-7; V: TRBV2; CDR3: CASSELPGQGNSYEQYF
size: -; length: 13; J: TRBJ2-1; V: TRBV5-4; CDR3: CASSSKVYTEQFF
size: once; length: 13; J: TRBJ1-1; V: TRBV29-1; CDR3: CSYKEDLNTEAFF
size: -; length: 21; J: TRBJ1-1; V: TRBV15; CDR3: CATSRVPDAFSNEARNTEAFF
size: once; length: 14; J: TRBJ1-1; V: TRBV5-1; CDR3: CASSLKGIGTEAFF
size: -; length: 15; J: TRBJ2-1; V: TRBV28; CDR3: CASSPPGAPRDEQFF
size: -; length: 15; J: TRBJ2-7; V: TRBV9; CDR3: CASSLEGQGAGEQYF
size: -; length: 17; J: TRBJ1-5; V: TRBV6-4; CDR3: CAYGNQRGLRGNQPQHF
size: -; length: 19; J: TRBJ1-1; V: TRBV7-9; CDR3: CASSSPGKPGTGQNTEAFF
size: -; length: 14; J: TRBJ1-1; V: TRBV19; CDR3: CASSITGLNTEAFF
size: -; length: 14; J: TRBJ2-7; V: TRBV9; CDR3: CASSVVGTSYEQYF
size: -; length: 17; J: TRBJ2-7; V: TRBV5-1; CDR3: CASSLEPDTSISYEQYF
size: -; length: 14; J: TRBJ2-1; V: TRBV6-2/TRBV6-3; CDR3: CASSRGLTYNEQFF
size: -; length: 14; J: TRBJ2-1; V: TRBV19; CDR3: CASSRRTNYNEQFF
size: -; length: 16; J: TRBJ1-2; V: TRBV7-9; CDR3: CASSLVAPGVKYGYTF
size: -; length: 16; J: TRBJ2-4; V: TRBV7-9; CDR3: CASSSRGLAGKNIQYF
size: -; length: 15; J: TRBJ2-5; V: TRBV9; CDR3: CASSVGLAGVETQYF
size: -; length: 12; J: TRBJ1-2; V: TRBV11-2; CDR3: CASSLTGPGYTF
size: -; length: 12; J: TRBJ1-5; V: TRBV7-9; CDR3: CASSFPDQPQHF
size: -; length: 18; J: TRBJ2-1; V: TRBV13; CDR3: CASSARVWGGIYYNEQFF